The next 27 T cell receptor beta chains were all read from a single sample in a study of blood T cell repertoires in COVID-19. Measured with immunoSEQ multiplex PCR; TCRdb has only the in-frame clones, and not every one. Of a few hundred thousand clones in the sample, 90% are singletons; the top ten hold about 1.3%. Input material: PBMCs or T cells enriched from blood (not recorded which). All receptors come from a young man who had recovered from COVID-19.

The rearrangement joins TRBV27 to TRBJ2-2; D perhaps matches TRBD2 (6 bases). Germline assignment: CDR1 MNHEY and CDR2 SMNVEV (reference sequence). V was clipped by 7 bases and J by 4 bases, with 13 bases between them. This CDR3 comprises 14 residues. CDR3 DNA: TGTGCCAGCATTTCCGTGGGGGGCACCGGGGAGCTGTTTTTT. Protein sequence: CASISVGGTGELFF.

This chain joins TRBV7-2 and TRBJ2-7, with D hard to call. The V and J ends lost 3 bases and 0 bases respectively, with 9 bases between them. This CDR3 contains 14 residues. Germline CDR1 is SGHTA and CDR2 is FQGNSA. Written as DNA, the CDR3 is TGTGCCAGCAGCTTTTTGGCAGTCTCCTACGAGCAGTACTTC. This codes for CASSFLAVSYEQYF.

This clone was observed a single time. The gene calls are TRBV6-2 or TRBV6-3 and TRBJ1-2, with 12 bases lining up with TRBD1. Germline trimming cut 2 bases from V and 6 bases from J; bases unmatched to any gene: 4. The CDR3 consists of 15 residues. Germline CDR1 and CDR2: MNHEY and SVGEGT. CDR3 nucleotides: TGTGCCAGCAGTTACACTCGGGACAGGGGGCATGGCTACACCTTC. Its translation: CASSYTRDRGHGYTF.

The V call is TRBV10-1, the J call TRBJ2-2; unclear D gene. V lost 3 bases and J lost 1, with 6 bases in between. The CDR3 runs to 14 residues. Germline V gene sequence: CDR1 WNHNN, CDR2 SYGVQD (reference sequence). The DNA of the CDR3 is TGCGCCAGCAGTGATAGGAGGAACACCGGGGAGCTGTTTTTT. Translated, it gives CASSDRRNTGELFF.

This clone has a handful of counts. CDR3 loop: CAWTTGFATDTQYF. The CDR3 DNA sequence: TGTGCCTGGACAACAGGGTTTGCCACAGATACGCAGTATTTT. The chain has TRBV30 and TRBJ2-3, with a possible D match to TRBD1 (6 bases). V dropped 4 bases and J dropped 2 bases, with 13 bases sitting between them. Germline CDR1 is GTSNPN and CDR2 is SVGIG (reference sequence). The CDR3 contains 14 residues. The whole variable domain, filled in from reference TRBV30 and TRBJ2-3, reads SQTIHQWPATLVQPVGSPLSLECTVEGTSNPNLYWYRQAAGRGLQLLFYSVGIGQISSEVPQNLSASRPQDRQFILSSKKLLLSDSGFYLCAWTTGFATDTQYFGPGTRLTVL.

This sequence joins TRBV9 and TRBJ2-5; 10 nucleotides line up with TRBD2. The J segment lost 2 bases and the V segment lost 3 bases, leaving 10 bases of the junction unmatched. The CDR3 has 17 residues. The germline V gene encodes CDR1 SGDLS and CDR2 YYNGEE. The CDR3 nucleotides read TGTGCCAGCAGCGGATTCTTAGCGGGGGGCATACAAGAGACCCAGTACTTC. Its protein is CASSGFLAGGIQETQYF.

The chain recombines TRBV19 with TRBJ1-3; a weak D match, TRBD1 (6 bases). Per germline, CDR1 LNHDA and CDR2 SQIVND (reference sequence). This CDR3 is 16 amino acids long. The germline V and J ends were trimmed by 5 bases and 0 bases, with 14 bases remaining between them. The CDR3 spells CASSPLGGYSGNTIYF. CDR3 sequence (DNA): TGTGCCAGTAGTCCACTAGGGGGATACTCTGGAAACACCATATATTTT. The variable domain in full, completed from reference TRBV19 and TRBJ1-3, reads DGGITQSPKYLFRKEGQNVTLSCEQNLNHDAMYWYRQDPGQGLRLIYYSQIVNDFQKGDIAEGYSVSREKKESFPLTVTSAQKNPTAFYLCASSPLGGYSGNTIYFGEGSWLTVV.

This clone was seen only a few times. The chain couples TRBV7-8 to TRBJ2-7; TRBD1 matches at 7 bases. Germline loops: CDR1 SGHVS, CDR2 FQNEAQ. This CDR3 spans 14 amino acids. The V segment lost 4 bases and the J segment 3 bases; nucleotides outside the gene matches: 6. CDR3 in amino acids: CASSYTDRNYEQYF. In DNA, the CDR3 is TGTGCCAGCAGCTACACGGACAGGAACTACGAGCAGTACTTC.

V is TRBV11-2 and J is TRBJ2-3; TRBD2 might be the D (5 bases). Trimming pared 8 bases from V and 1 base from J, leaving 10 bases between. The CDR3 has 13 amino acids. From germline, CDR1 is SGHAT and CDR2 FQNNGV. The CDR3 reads CASQGAGTDTQYF. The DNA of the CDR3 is TGTGCCAGCCAAGGAGCGGGCACAGATACGCAGTATTTT.

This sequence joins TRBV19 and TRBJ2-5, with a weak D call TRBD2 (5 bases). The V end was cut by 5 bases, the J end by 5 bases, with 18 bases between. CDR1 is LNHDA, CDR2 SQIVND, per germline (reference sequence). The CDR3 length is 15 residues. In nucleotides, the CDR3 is TGTGCCAGTAGTCCAACCTCGACCCGGACTGAGACCCAGTACTTC. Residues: CASSPTSTRTETQYF. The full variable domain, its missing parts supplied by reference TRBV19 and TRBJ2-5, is DGGITQSPKYLFRKEGQNVTLSCEQNLNHDAMYWYRQDPGQGLRLIYYSQIVNDFQKGDIAEGYSVSREKKESFPLTVTSAQKNPTAFYLCASSPTSTRTETQYFGPGTRLLVL.

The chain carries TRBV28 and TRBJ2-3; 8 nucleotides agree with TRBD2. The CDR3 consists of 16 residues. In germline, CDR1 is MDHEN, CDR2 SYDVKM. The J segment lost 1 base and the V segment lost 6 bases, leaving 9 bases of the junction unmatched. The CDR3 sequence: CASSPFSGNRTDTQYF. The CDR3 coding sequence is TGTGCCAGCAGCCCCTTTAGCGGGAACCGCACAGATACGCAGTATTTT.

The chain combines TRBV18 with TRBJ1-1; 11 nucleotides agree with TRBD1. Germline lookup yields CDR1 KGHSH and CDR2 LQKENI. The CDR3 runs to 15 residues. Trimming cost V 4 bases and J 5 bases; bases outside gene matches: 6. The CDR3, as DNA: TGTGCCAGCTCACTGGGGACAGGGGGTAAAACTGAAGCTTTCTTT. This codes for CASSLGTGGKTEAFF.

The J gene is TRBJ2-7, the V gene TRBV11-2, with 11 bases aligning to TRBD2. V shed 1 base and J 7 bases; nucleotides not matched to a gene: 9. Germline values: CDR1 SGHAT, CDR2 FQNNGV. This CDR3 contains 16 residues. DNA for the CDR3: TGTGCCAGCAGCTTAGTTAGCGGGAGGGCCCGGGAAGAGCAGTACTTC. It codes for CASSLVSGRAREEQYF.

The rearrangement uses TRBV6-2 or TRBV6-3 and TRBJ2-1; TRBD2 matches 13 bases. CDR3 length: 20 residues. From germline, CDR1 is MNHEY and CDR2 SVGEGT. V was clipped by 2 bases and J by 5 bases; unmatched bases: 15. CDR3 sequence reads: CASSYTIRTSGRDLDNEQFF. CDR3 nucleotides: TGTGCCAGCAGTTACACAATACGGACTAGCGGGAGAGATTTGGACAATGAGCAGTTCTTC.

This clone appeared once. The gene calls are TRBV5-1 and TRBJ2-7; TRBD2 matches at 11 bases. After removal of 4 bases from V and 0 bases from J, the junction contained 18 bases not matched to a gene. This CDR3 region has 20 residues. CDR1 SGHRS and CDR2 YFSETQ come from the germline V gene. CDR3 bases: TGCGCCAGCAGCCCAGGGGTGGCTAGCGGGAGGCCTCACAACTCCTACGAGCAGTACTTC. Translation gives CASSPGVASGRPHNSYEQYF.

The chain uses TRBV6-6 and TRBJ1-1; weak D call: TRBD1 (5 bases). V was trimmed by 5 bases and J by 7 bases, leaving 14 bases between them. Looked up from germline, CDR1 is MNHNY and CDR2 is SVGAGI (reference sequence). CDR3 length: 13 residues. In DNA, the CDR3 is TGTGCCAGCAGTCATCAGGGCCTTAATGAAGCTTTCTTT. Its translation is CASSHQGLNEAFF.

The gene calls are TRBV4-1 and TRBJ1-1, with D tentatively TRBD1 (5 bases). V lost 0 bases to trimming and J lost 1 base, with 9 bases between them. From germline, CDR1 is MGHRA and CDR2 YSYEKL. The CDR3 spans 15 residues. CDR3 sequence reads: CASSQDQGGNTEAFF. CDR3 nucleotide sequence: TGCGCCAGCAGCCAAGATCAGGGTGGGAACACTGAAGCTTTCTTT.

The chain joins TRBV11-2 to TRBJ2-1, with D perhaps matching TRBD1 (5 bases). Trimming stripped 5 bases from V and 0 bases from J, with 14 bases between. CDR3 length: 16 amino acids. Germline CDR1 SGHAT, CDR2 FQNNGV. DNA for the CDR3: TGTGCCAGCAGCCTCTTCAGGGTCAGCTCCTACAATGAGCAGTTCTTC. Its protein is CASSLFRVSSYNEQFF.

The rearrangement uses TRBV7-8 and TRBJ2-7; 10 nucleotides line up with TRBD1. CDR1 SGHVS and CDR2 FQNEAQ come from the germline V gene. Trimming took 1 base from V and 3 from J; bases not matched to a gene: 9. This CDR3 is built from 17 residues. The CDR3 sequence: CASSLVTYGTGDYEQYF. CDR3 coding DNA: TGTGCCAGCAGCTTAGTCACATACGGGACAGGGGACTACGAGCAGTACTTC.

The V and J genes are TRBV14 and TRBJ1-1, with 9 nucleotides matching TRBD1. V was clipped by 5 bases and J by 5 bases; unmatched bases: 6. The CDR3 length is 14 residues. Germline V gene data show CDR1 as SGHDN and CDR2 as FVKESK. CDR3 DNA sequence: TGTGCCAGCAGCAGAGGGACAGGGAGGACTGAAGCTTTCTTT. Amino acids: CASSRGTGRTEAFF.

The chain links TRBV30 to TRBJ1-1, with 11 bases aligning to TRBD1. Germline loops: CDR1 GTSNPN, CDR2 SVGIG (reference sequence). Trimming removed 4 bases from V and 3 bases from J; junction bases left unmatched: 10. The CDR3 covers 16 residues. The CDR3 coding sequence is TGTGCCTGGAATGGACAGGGGGCGGGTTCGGACACTGAAGCTTTCTTT. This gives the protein CAWNGQGAGSDTEAFF.

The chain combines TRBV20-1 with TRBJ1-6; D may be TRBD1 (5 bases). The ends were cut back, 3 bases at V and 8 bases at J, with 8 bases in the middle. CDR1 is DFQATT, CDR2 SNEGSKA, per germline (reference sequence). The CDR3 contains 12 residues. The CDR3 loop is CSASWGDSPLHF. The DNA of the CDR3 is TGCAGTGCTAGTTGGGGGGATTCACCCCTCCACTTT.

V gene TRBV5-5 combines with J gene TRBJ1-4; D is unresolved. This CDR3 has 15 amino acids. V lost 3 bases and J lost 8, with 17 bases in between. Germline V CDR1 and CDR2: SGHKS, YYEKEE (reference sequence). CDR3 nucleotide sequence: TGTGCCAGCAGCTCCCCCCAGGTCGACGGAGAAAAACTGTTTTTT. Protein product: CASSSPQVDGEKLFF.

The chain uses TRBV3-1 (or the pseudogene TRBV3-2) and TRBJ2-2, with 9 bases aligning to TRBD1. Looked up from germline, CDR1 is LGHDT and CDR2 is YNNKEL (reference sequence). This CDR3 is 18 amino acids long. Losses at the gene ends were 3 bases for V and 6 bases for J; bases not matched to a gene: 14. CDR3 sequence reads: CASSQGQGRIRMAGELFF. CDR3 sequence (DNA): TGTGCCAGCAGCCAGGGACAGGGCAGAATCCGAATGGCCGGGGAGCTGTTTTTT.

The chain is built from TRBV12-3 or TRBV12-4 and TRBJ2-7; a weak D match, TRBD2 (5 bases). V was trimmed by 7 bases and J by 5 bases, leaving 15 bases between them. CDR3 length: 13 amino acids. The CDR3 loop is CASISDHGDEQYF. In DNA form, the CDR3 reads TGTGCCAGCATCTCGGACCACGGGGACGAGCAGTACTTC.

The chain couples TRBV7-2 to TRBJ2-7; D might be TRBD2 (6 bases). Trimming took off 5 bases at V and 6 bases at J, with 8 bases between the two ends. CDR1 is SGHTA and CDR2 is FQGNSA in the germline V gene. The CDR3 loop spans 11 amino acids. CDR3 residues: CASSLRGEQYF. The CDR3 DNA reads TGTGCCAGCAGCCTGCGGGGCGAGCAGTACTTC.

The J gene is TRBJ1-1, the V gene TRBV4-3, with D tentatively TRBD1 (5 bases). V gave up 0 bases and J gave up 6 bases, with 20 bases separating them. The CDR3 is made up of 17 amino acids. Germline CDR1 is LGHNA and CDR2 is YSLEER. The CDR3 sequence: CASSQDLPGGGRAEAFF. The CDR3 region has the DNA TGCGCCAGCAGCCAAGACCTCCCTGGGGGGGGTCGGGCTGAAGCTTTCTTT.